This T cell receptor (beta chain) was recorded in a study of shared clonotypes between healthy human individuals. Study-level results: The naive CD4 repertoires of a handful of donors were compared, and approximately 4.7% of clonotypes were shared. Naive subsets generally had larger estimated richness than memory subsets.

Naive CD8 cells were CD45RO-negative, positively selected for CCR7, excluding terminally differentiated effector memory CD45RA+ cells. Clones were read by immunoSEQ multiplex PCR, and TCRdb kept only the in-frame ones, dropping some. The table records around 1,900,000 clones, roughly 95% of them present only once. A remark on this clone: The antigen is undetermined.

Deletions cut 4 bases from V and 2 bases from J, with 10 bases between. The CDR3 runs to 13 residues. CDR1 SGHDT and CDR2 YYEEEE come from the germline V gene. The sequence was collected from a man in his late teens or twenties in good health. Some clones in this sample may be carry-over from other donors' samples. The gene calls are TRBV5-6 and TRBJ2-7; unclear D gene. Input material: naive CD8+ T cells from PBMCs. In DNA, the CDR3 is TGTGCCAGCAGCCACAGATCAGCCTACGAGCAGTACTTC. Its translation is CASSHRSAYEQYF.